These 9 T cell receptor beta chains came from one sample sequenced in a study of human T cells and chemical hapten exposure. Described time point: patch test 2, 6 weeks after DPC sensitization. Indicated treatment: therapeutic diphenylcyclopropenone sensitization with weekly scalp DPC. One entry per CDR3 protein results from TCRdb running MiXCR on the RACE reads. The repertoire holds about 380,000 distinct CDR3 sequences, with 6% to 7% as singletons. The sample here was whole blood, taken in connection with sensitization to the hapten diphenylcyclopropenone (DPC). All receptors derive from a woman between 18 and 29 years old with alopecia areata. Some clones in this sample may be carry-over from other donors' samples.

This clonotype was detected ten times or more. The rearrangement uses TRBV5-1 and TRBJ1-2, with D unresolved. This CDR3 has 14 residues. Germline V gives CDR1 SGHRS, CDR2 YFSETQ. Trimming removed 0 bases at V and 7 bases at J, with 13 bases between. The CDR3 coding sequence is TGCGCCAGCAGCTTGGGAAAAGGTTACGGTGGCTACACCTTC. Amino acid sequence: CASSLGKGYGGYTF.

In this sample, this clonotype turned up a few times. J is TRBJ1-2 and V is TRBV7-8; 8 bases are shared with TRBD1. Germline V gene data show CDR1 as SGHVS and CDR2 as FQNEAQ. The CDR3 totals 19 residues. The J segment lost 6 bases and the V segment lost 1 base, leaving 19 bases of the junction unmatched. The DNA for the CDR3 is TGTGCCAGCAGCTTAGGTTCCGGACAGGGAACCCCCGCCCTCAATGGCTACACCTTC. This translates into CASSLGSGQGTPALNGYTF.

This clonotype was detected a few times. The chain joins TRBV28 to TRBJ2-7, with D hard to call. CDR3 length equals 14 residues. V was trimmed by 2 bases and J by 0 bases, leaving 8 bases between them. In germline, CDR1 is MDHEN, CDR2 SYDVKM. The CDR3 sequence is CASSLEQPSYEQYF. The CDR3 region has the DNA TGTGCCAGCAGTTTAGAACAGCCCTCCTACGAGCAGTACTTC.

This clonotype was seen more than once but under ten times. This chain links TRBV7-2 with TRBJ1-2, with D perhaps TRBD1 (5 bases). Germline CDR1 and CDR2: SGHTA and FQGNSA. The CDR3 covers 14 residues. V was pared by 5 bases and J by 1 base, with 11 bases between. In DNA, the CDR3 is TGTGCCAGCAGCCGGCCAGGGAGTAACTATGGCTACACCTTC. Translated: CASSRPGSNYGYTF.

This clonotype has a count of ten or more. The chain combines TRBV12-5 with TRBJ1-1; no definite D call. Looked up from germline, CDR1 is LGHNT and CDR2 is FRNRAP. The CDR3 contains 12 residues. The V end lost 6 bases, the J end lost 11 bases, and 16 bases lay between the germline ends. Written as DNA, the CDR3 is TGTGCTAGTGGCTTTAGACCGGCTGGGGCTTTCTTT. Translation: CASGFRPAGAFF.

The V and J genes are TRBV15 and TRBJ2-3; D is unclear. The V and J ends lost 0 bases and 6 bases respectively, with 22 bases between them. Germline CDR1 is LNHNV and CDR2 is YYDKDF (reference sequence). The CDR3 extends over 18 amino acids. CDR3 sequence (DNA): TGTGCCACCAGCAGAGATCCGAATTCGGCCAAGGATATCGATACGCAGTATTTT. Encoded protein: CATSRDPNSAKDIDTQYF.

This clonotype appeared a few times. The CDR3 sequence is CASSEQRGGSDTQYF. DNA of the CDR3: TGTGCCAGCAGTGAGCAGCGGGGGGGGTCAGATACGCAGTATTTT. The chain joins TRBV2 to TRBJ2-3, with 10 bases fitting TRBD2. The CDR3 has 15 residues. Germline CDR1 reads SNHLY; CDR2 reads FYNNEI. V trimming: 3 bases; J trimming: 4 bases; junction bases outside the gene matches: 4. The full variable domain, rest sourced from reference TRBV2 and TRBJ2-3, is EPEVTQTPSHQVTQMGQEVILRCVPISNHLYFYWYRQILGQKVEFLVSFYNNEISEKSEIFDDQFSVERPDGSNFTLKIRSTKLEDSAMYFCASSEQRGGSDTQYFGPGTRLTVL.

The sample holds a few counts of this clonotype. The rearrangement joins TRBV4-3 to TRBJ1-1; 11 bases align to TRBD1. This CDR3 contains 15 residues. V dropped 3 bases and J dropped 7; count of bases not matched to a gene: 7. The germline gives CDR1 LGHNA, CDR2 YSLEER. CDR3 sequence: CASSHGDRGYGEAFF. CDR3 DNA: TGCGCCAGCAGCCATGGGGACAGGGGGTATGGTGAAGCTTTCTTT.

The chain employs TRBV2 and TRBJ1-4; 9 bases match TRBD1. Germline CDR1 SNHLY, CDR2 FYNNEI. V gave up 8 bases and J gave up 8 bases; unmatched junction bases: 6. The CDR3 loop spans 13 amino acids. The CDR3 is CASEGTGYEKLFF. The CDR3 DNA reads TGTGCCAGCGAGGGGACAGGGTACGAAAAACTGTTTTTT.